This T cell receptor beta chain was documented in a study of technical replicates of blood from a few donors listed by TCRdb under 2017. Preparation of the library involved the immunoSEQ multiplex PCR assay. Not all clones reach the TCRdb copy of this immuneACCESS table, which keeps in-frame sequences only. Checked studies attribute under half of the gap to unresolved V genes and leave the rest unexplained. Present in this sample are roughly 93,000 clones, 95% of which were seen just once. The ten largest account for approximately 0.23% of the sample. Remarks on this clone: Its antigen is still unknown. Nothing much larger sits one base from this clone, and base qualities are not available.

As encoded in the germline V gene (reference sequence), CDR1 is LNHDA while CDR2 is SQIVND. The CDR3, from cysteine to phenylalanine, totals 13 residues. Only the CDR3 region is kept as DNA, spanning 39 bases read in frame from base 1. Trimming takes 5 bases from V and 4 bases from J, and the germline ends sit 11 bases apart. Sample: T cells isolated from PBMCs. This sequence was found in a human donor in good health. The chain is assembled from TRBV19 and TRBJ2-5; too little of a D gene remains to name it. The DNA sequence is as follows: TGTGCCAGTAGTTTCTTTTCGGGAGAGACCCAGTACTTC. Protein translation: CASSFFSGETQYF.